The 12 T cell receptor beta chains below were found in one sample sequenced in a study of OX40 agonist ivuxolimab in advanced cancers. Repertoires were generated with immunoSEQ multiplex PCR, while TCRdb's copy carries only in-frame clones and drops some. The sample includes about 70,000 clones, roughly 81% of them seen just once. Sequenced material: CD4+ or CD8+ T cells sorted from blood, taken in a trial of the OX40 agonist ivuxolimab. These receptors all stem from an adult with an advanced solid tumor such as melanoma, head and neck, liver or kidney cancer.

This clone was recorded once. The chain carries TRBV19 and TRBJ1-2; no definite D call. Germline V gene sequence: CDR1 LNHDA, CDR2 SQIVND (reference sequence). V shed 6 bases and J shed 0 bases, with 14 bases lying between them. This CDR3 has 15 residues. This CDR3 is CASRSTRTTNYGYTF. CDR3 DNA sequence: TGTGCCAGTAGGTCAACTAGGACGACTAACTATGGCTACACCTTC.

The J gene is TRBJ2-7, the V gene TRBV29-1; D not certain. CDR1 SQVTM and CDR2 ANQGSEA come from the germline V gene. The V gene lost 3 bases and the J gene lost 2 bases, with 11 bases spanning the gap. CDR3 length equals 13 residues. The CDR3 sequence is CSVEGRQTYEQYF. DNA for the CDR3: TGCAGCGTTGAGGGCAGGCAGACCTACGAGCAGTACTTC.

The chain joins TRBV27 to TRBJ2-3, with 8 bases that match TRBD2. The germline CDR1 and CDR2 sequences are MNHEY and SMNVEV (reference sequence). Germline trimming cut 6 bases from V and 5 bases from J; bases unmatched to any gene: 7. This CDR3 spans 14 amino acids. The CDR3 sequence: CASRVSGIGDTQYF. DNA for the CDR3: TGTGCCAGCAGGGTTAGCGGGATTGGAGATACGCAGTATTTT.

The chain carries TRBV10-3 and TRBJ1-1; weak D call: TRBD1 (5 bases). Between the trimmed V and J ends, which lost 0 bases and 1 base, there was a span of 15 bases. Germline assignment: CDR1 ENHRY and CDR2 SYGVKD. The CDR3 totals 17 residues. In nucleotides, the CDR3 is TGTGCCATCAGTGAGTCTATGGGTTTCGGGGGGAACACTGAAGCTTTCTTT. The encoded protein is CAISESMGFGGNTEAFF.

V and J are TRBV7-8 and TRBJ2-1; D is possibly TRBD2 (5 bases). From germline, CDR1 is SGHVS and CDR2 FQNEAQ. The ends were cut back, 5 bases at V and 7 bases at J, with 18 bases in the middle. CDR3 length equals 15 residues. CDR3 sequence (DNA): TGTGCCAGCAGCCTCCTGGGCCCGACGGGGAATGAGCAGTTCTTC. It codes for CASSLLGPTGNEQFF.

This clone is medium-sized in the sample. CDR3 nucleotide sequence: TGTGCCAGCAGCTCAGGGGGCCCGAACACTGAAGCTTTCTTT. Its translation: CASSSGGPNTEAFF. The J gene is TRBJ1-1, the V gene TRBV2; 8 bases map to TRBD1. The junction had 4 bases not matched to a gene; V was cut back by 6 bases and J by 1 base. The CDR3 contains 14 residues. Per the germline V gene, CDR1 is SNHLY and CDR2 is FYNNEI.

V gene TRBV7-7 combines with J gene TRBJ2-6, with unresolved D. The CDR3 extends over 15 amino acids. CDR1 and CDR2 (germline): SSHAT, FNYEAQ (reference sequence). The V end was cut by 7 bases, the J end by 4 bases, with 14 bases between. The CDR3 loop is CASTGPKLGANVLTF. The CDR3, as DNA: TGTGCCAGCACGGGCCCTAAACTGGGGGCCAACGTCCTGACTTTC.

The V gene is TRBV5-1, the J gene TRBJ2-5; TRBD1 matches 8 bases. The CDR3 is 13 residues long. Per the germline V gene, CDR1 is SGHRS and CDR2 is YFSETQ. The junction had 5 bases not matched to a gene; V was cut back by 6 bases and J by 4 bases. The CDR3 sequence is CASTPQGGETQYF. The CDR3 DNA sequence: TGCGCCAGCACACCACAGGGGGGAGAGACCCAGTACTTC.

The V call is TRBV2, the J call TRBJ2-7; 7 positions match TRBD1. The germline V gene has CDR1 SNHLY and CDR2 FYNNEI. V lost 9 bases, J lost 0 bases, and 8 bases stayed unmatched. This CDR3 region has 14 residues. The CDR3 DNA sequence: TGTGCCAGTTTCGACAGGGTCAGCTCCTACGAGCAGTACTTC. Its protein product is CASFDRVSSYEQYF.

The rearrangement links TRBV5-1 to TRBJ1-5, with D uncertain. Germline CDR1 and CDR2: SGHRS and YFSETQ. The CDR3 loop spans 15 amino acids. V gave up 4 bases and J gave up 0 bases, with 11 bases separating them. This chain's CDR3 is CASSPMGYSNQPQHF. For the CDR3, the DNA is TGCGCCAGCAGCCCTATGGGGTATAGCAATCAGCCCCAGCATTTT.

This sequence joins TRBV4-3 and TRBJ2-1; D uncertain. Germline V gene sequence: CDR1 LGHNA, CDR2 YSLEER. The CDR3 consists of 16 residues. Between the trimmed V and J ends, which lost 3 bases and 1 base, there was a span of 13 bases. The DNA for the CDR3 is TGCGCCAGCAGCCAGGGCTTCCTCAGGTCCTACAATGAGCAGTTCTTC. It is translated as CASSQGFLRSYNEQFF.

In this sample, this clone turned up once. This sequence joins TRBV29-1 and TRBJ1-1; a possible D gene is TRBD1 (6 bases). V was trimmed by 4 bases and J by 11 bases, leaving 14 bases between them. The CDR3 contains 11 residues. Per the germline V gene, CDR1 is SQVTM and CDR2 is ANQGSEA. This CDR3 is CSVVGALGAFF. CDR3 DNA: TGCAGCGTTGTGGGGGCGCTTGGGGCTTTCTTT. The full variable domain, rest sourced from reference TRBV29-1 and TRBJ1-1, is SAVISQKPSRDICQRGTSLTIQCQVDSQVTMMFWYRQQPGQSLTLIATANQGSEATYESGFVIDKFPISRPNLTFSTLTVSNMSPEDSSIYLCSVVGALGAFFGQGTRLTVV.